This is a list of T cell receptor beta chains from one sample in a study of shared clonotypes between healthy human individuals. Only in-frame clones appear in the TCRdb table, and some are missing; sequencing was by immunoSEQ multiplex PCR. The table lists just over 2,000,000 clones, 85% to 95% of them singletons. Sequenced input: naive CD8+ T cells sorted from blood. These receptors were taken from a young man in good health. CDR3s include the opening cysteine and the closing phenylalanine or tryptophan. The D gene is left open where the match is weak.

>TRBJ1-5|NA|TRBV15
CATSRDGSLGNQPQHF
TGTGCCACCAGCAGAGATGGCAGTCTGGGCAATCAGCCCCAGCATTTT
>TRBJ2-2|NA|TRBV21-1
CASSKAPPGTPGLGGELFF
TGTGCCAGCAGCAAAGCCCCCCCCGGGACCCCCGGCCTCGGCGGGGAGCTGTTTTTT
>TRBJ2-7|NA|TRBV7-8
CASSSWGYEQYF
TGTGCCAGCAGCTCCTGGGGCTACGAGCAGTACTTC
>TRBJ2-3|TRBD2|TRBV13
CASSLLGLAALPTRDTQYF
TGTGCCAGCAGCTTATTAGGACTAGCGGCCCTCCCCACACGAGATACGCAGTATTTT
>TRBJ2-7|NA|TRBV7-8
CASSLGGGGYEQYF
TGTGCCAGCAGCCTTGGAGGGGGCGGTTACGAGCAGTACTTC
>TRBJ1-1|NA|TRBV4-3
CASSQVWGPGTEAFF
TGCGCCAGCAGCCAAGTATGGGGGCCGGGAACTGAAGCTTTCTTT
>TRBJ2-1|TRBD2|TRBV4-2
CASSQDLAGGPWYEQFF
TGTGCCAGCAGCCAAGATCTAGCGGGGGGGCCATGGTATGAGCAGTTCTTC
>TRBJ2-5|TRBD1|TRBV5-6
CASSETGTEETQYF
TGTGCCAGCAGCGAAACCGGGACAGAAGAGACCCAGTACTTC
>TRBJ2-3|TRBD1|TRBV30
CAWTQGAADTQYF
TGTGCCTGGACACAGGGGGCTGCAGATACGCAGTATTTT
>TRBJ2-1|NA|TRBV6-5
CASSYSESSYNEQFF
TGTGCCAGCAGTTACTCAGAGAGCTCCTACAATGAGCAGTTCTTC
>TRBJ2-7|NA|TRBV13
CASSLGRGAGYEQYF
TGTGCCAGCAGCTTAGGCCGGGGGGCTGGGTACGAGCAGTACTTC
>TRBJ1-5|TRBD1|TRBV28
CASSFGRGRVYSNQPQHF
TGTGCCAGCAGTTTCGGTAGGGGGCGCGTCTATAGCAATCAGCCCCAGCATTTT
>TRBJ1-1|NA|TRBV7-6
CASSLDKNTEAFF
TGTGCCAGCAGCTTGGACAAGAACACTGAAGCTTTCTTT
>TRBJ1-1|NA|TRBV4-1
CASSQDVAPEAFF
TGCGCCAGCAGCCAAGACGTGGCCCCTGAAGCTTTCTTT
>TRBJ2-5|TRBD2|TRBV5-1
CASGRVAGHQETQYF
TGCGCCAGCGGAAGGGTAGCGGGTCACCAAGAGACCCAGTACTTC
>TRBJ1-1|TRBD1|TRBV5-1
CASSLGFGTGDVTEAFF
TGCGCCAGCAGCTTGGGGTTCGGGACAGGGGACGTCACTGAAGCTTTCTTT
>TRBJ1-6|NA|TRBV28
CASSPMQGNRDSPLHF
TGTGCCAGCAGTCCGATGCAGGGAAATAGGGATTCACCCCTCCACTTT
>TRBJ2-7|NA|TRBV25-1
CASSEQGSLYEQYF
TGTGCCAGCAGTGAACAGGGGTCTTTGTACGAGCAGTACTTC
>TRBJ1-1|NA|TRBV30
CAWSATVNTEAFF
TGTGCCTGGAGTGCTACGGTGAACACTGAAGCTTTCTTT